This T cell receptor (beta chain) was sequenced in a study of blood T cell repertoires in COVID-19. V gave up 6 bases and J gave up 4 bases, with 16 bases separating them. The CDR3 contains 14 residues. Germline values: CDR1 SQVTM, CDR2 ANQGSEA. Assay: immunoSEQ multiplex PCR; the TCRdb copy retains only in-frame clones and omits some. The sample has around 100,000 clones, 89% seen once. Sequenced material: peripheral blood. This receptor was taken from an elderly woman in a cohort sampled during active COVID-19. This chain connects TRBV29-1 to TRBJ1-3; weak D call: TRBD1 (5 bases). The CDR3 is CSVHVGASGNTIYF. The CDR3 DNA sequence: TGCAGCGTCCACGTTGGGGCTTCAGGAAACACCATATATTTT.